A single sample is the source of the 18 T cell receptor beta chains below, sequenced in a study of T cells in Graves' hyperthyroidism and ophthalmopathy. From RNA transcripts, TCR beta CDR3 regions were amplified. The HTBI primer set served for first-round RT-PCR of the TCR CDR3. Each CDR3 protein gets one entry after TCRdb re-called the multiplex PCR reads with MiXCR. The repertoire holds about 640,000 distinct CDR3 sequences, with roughly 15% as singletons. Sequenced: blood. The receptors were sampled from a woman aged 45 to 65 with Graves' ophthalmopathy.

This clonotype has a count of ten or more. One base away lies a much larger clone, so this may be a sequencing read error. The rearrangement joins TRBV7-2 to TRBJ2-2; D is unresolved. Trimming stripped 5 bases from V and 1 base from J, with 5 bases between. Germline V lookup: CDR1 SGHTA, CDR2 FQGNSA. This CDR3 is built from 13 residues. The CDR3 is CASSRVNTGELFF. The CDR3 nucleotides read TGTGCCAGCAGCCGGGTGAACACCGGGGAGCTGTTTTTT.

The rearrangement uses TRBV6-4 and TRBJ1-1; D unclear. The CDR3 sequence is 14 residues long. CDR1 and CDR2 from the germline V gene are MRHNA and SNTAGT. V gave up 3 bases and J gave up 4 bases, with 12 bases separating them. This CDR3 is CASSESRLTTEAFF. CDR3 bases: TGTGCCAGCAGTGAGAGCAGGCTCACCACTGAAGCTTTCTTT.

About this clonotype: A much larger clone lies one base from this, so it may be a read error. This sequence joins TRBV3-1 and TRBJ2-1; 10 bases agree with TRBD2. The length of the CDR3 is 16 residues. Germline V lookup: CDR1 LGHDT, CDR2 YNNKEL (reference sequence). The V gene end was trimmed by 1 base and the J gene end by 3 bases; junction bases not matched to a gene: 3. CDR3 bases: TGTGCCAGCAGCCAAGGGCTAGCGGGAGTCTACAATGAGCAGTTCTTC. Protein product: CASSQGLAGVYNEQFF.

This clonotype was recorded many times. The V call is TRBV4-2, the J call TRBJ2-7, with D perhaps matching TRBD2 (5 bases). Trimming took 1 base from V and 4 from J, leaving 17 bases between them. Germline V gives CDR1 LGHNA, CDR2 YNFKEQ. The CDR3 totals 16 residues. In DNA, the CDR3 is TGTGCCAGCAGCCAAGTCGCCGGGTCAACGGGGTACGAGCAGTACTTC. It is translated as CASSQVAGSTGYEQYF.

The chain links TRBV4-2 to TRBJ2-3; 7 bases match TRBD2. The CDR3 consists of 18 residues. V dropped 3 bases and J dropped 2; count of bases not matched to a gene: 14. Per the germline V gene, CDR1 is LGHNA and CDR2 is YNFKEQ. The CDR3 protein is CASSQIRGSQGFTDTQYF. CDR3 nucleotide sequence: TGTGCCAGCAGCCAGATACGCGGGAGTCAAGGCTTCACAGATACGCAGTATTTT.

This clonotype came up many times. V and J are TRBV20-1 and TRBJ2-1; no definite D call. Trimming took 6 bases from V and 10 from J, leaving 13 bases between them. The CDR3 has 11 residues. Germline CDR1 and CDR2: DFQATT and SNEGSKA (reference sequence). CDR3 loop: CSALSDIEQFF. DNA of the CDR3: TGCAGTGCCCTAAGCGACATCGAGCAGTTCTTC.

This clonotype was seen repeatedly, ten times or more. This chain joins TRBV7-2 and TRBJ2-1; 8 bases match TRBD2. Germline V gene data show CDR1 as SGHTA and CDR2 as FQGNSA. The V gene end was trimmed by 1 base and the J gene end by 7 bases; junction bases not matched to a gene: 6. This CDR3 region has 15 residues. The CDR3 loop reads CASSLEAGGGNEQFF. As DNA, the CDR3 is TGTGCCAGCAGCTTAGAGGCGGGAGGAGGAAATGAGCAGTTCTTC.

Only a few counts were recorded for this clonotype. The chain combines TRBV12-3 or TRBV12-4 with TRBJ1-2; TRBD1 is a possible D gene (5 bases). This CDR3 has 17 residues. V shed 5 bases and J shed 7 bases, with 26 bases lying between them. DNA of the CDR3: TGTGCCAGCAGTCACCCGGGGCAGGGATTGCTAATCGGTGGCTACACCTTC. Amino acid sequence: CASSHPGQGLLIGGYTF.

The V and J genes are TRBV14 and TRBJ1-1; D may be TRBD1 (5 bases). CDR1 SGHDN and CDR2 FVKESK come from the germline V gene. V was pared by 0 bases and J by 0 bases, with 11 bases between. The CDR3 sequence is 16 residues long. CDR3 in DNA: TGTGCCAGCAGCCAAGATAGATTGGGGGTGAACACTGAAGCTTTCTTT. This translates into CASSQDRLGVNTEAFF.

This clonotype was seen many times. The chain uses TRBV7-2 and TRBJ2-5, with a possible D match to TRBD1 (5 bases). This CDR3 contains 16 residues. The germline gives CDR1 SGHTA, CDR2 FQGNSA. V was cut by 4 bases and J by 5 bases, with 20 bases left in between. The CDR3 sequence: CASSSPPGGARETQYF. In DNA form, the CDR3 reads TGTGCCAGCAGCTCCCCCCCGGGTGGGGCGCGGGAGACCCAGTACTTC.

In the case of this clonotype: A much larger clone lies one base from this, so it may be a read error. CDR3 sequence (DNA): TGTGCCAGCTCCTATGACGGGGCGGGCGAGCAGTACTTC. Protein product: CASSYDGAGEQYF. This chain uses TRBV18 with TRBJ2-7; D is tentatively TRBD1 or TRBD2 (5 bases each). The V end was cut by 6 bases, the J end by 6 bases, with 15 bases between. Germline CDR1 KGHSH, CDR2 LQKENI. The CDR3 has 13 amino acids.

The rearrangement links TRBV19 to TRBJ2-1; TRBD2 aligns across 10 bases. CDR1 is LNHDA and CDR2 is SQIVND in the germline V gene (reference sequence). The CDR3 runs to 15 residues. The CDR3 here is CATALAGGSYNEQFF. CDR3 bases: TGTGCTACCGCCTTAGCGGGAGGTTCCTACAATGAGCAGTTCTTC.

A few counts support this clonotype. A read error may explain this, as a much larger clone is one base away. V and J are TRBV7-3 and TRBJ2-3, with TRBD1 identical over 10 bases. This CDR3 comprises 17 residues. Germline loops: CDR1 SGHTA, CDR2 FQGTGA. J gave up 2 bases and V 1 base, and 6 bases lay outside the gene matches. For the CDR3, the DNA is TGTGCCAGCAGCTTAATGGCGGGGACAGGGGTCACAGATACGCAGTATTTT. It codes for CASSLMAGTGVTDTQYF.

The rearrangement joins TRBV20-1 to TRBJ2-1; D is possibly TRBD1 or TRBD2 (5 bases each). Per germline, CDR1 DFQATT and CDR2 SNEGSKA (reference sequence). The V and J ends lost 3 bases and 3 bases respectively, with 15 bases between them. The length of the CDR3 is 15 residues. The CDR3 DNA is TGCAGTGCTAGGATAGGGACGAGTGGCTACAATGAGCAGTTCTTC. Its protein is CSARIGTSGYNEQFF.

In its sample, this clonotype was seen many times. The V gene is TRBV7-9, the J gene TRBJ2-3; the D gene could be TRBD1 or TRBD2 (6 bases each). CDR1 is SEHNR and CDR2 is FQNEAQ in the germline V gene (reference sequence). The CDR3 totals 15 residues. V lost 8 bases to trimming and J lost 0 bases, with 15 bases between them. CDR3 loop: CASLYGGTSTDTQYF. The CDR3 DNA sequence: TGTGCCAGCCTATACGGCGGGACAAGCACAGATACGCAGTATTTT.

This clonotype was seen repeatedly, ten times or more. This chain joins TRBV12-3 or TRBV12-4 and TRBJ2-1; TRBD2 agrees at 10 bases. The CDR3 has 14 residues. Trimming took 6 bases from V and 4 from J; bases not matched to a gene: 3. CDR3 nucleotide sequence: TGTGCCAGCAGCACTAGCGGGACGTACAATGAGCAGTTCTTC. Translated, it gives CASSTSGTYNEQFF.

In its sample, this clonotype was seen a few times. V usage is TRBV5-5 and J usage is TRBJ2-7, with D possibly matching TRBD1 (5 bases). Germline loops: CDR1 SGHKS, CDR2 YYEKEE (reference sequence). This CDR3 has 15 amino acids. Trimming cost V 2 bases and J 3 bases, with 15 bases left between them. The CDR3 bases are TGTGCCAGCAGCTTATTTTTGGTAACAGGCTACGAGCAGTACTTC. Its translation is CASSLFLVTGYEQYF.

The J gene is TRBJ2-7, the V gene TRBV13, with a possible D match to TRBD2 (6 bases). V was trimmed by 5 bases and J by 1 base, leaving 21 bases between them. Germline values: CDR1 PRHDT, CDR2 FYEKMQ (reference sequence). The CDR3 contains 17 residues. The CDR3 coding sequence is TGTGCCAGCAGCGCCAGCAGCCAACCGGGACTTTCCTACGAGCAGTACTTC. Translated, it gives CASSASSQPGLSYEQYF. The full variable domain, completed using reference TRBV13 and TRBJ2-7, is AAGVIQSPRHLIKEKRETATLKCYPIPRHDTVYWYQQGPGQDPQFLISFYEKMQSDKGSIPDRFSAQQFSDYHSELNMSSLELGDSALYFCASSASSQPGLSYEQYFGPGTRLTVT.